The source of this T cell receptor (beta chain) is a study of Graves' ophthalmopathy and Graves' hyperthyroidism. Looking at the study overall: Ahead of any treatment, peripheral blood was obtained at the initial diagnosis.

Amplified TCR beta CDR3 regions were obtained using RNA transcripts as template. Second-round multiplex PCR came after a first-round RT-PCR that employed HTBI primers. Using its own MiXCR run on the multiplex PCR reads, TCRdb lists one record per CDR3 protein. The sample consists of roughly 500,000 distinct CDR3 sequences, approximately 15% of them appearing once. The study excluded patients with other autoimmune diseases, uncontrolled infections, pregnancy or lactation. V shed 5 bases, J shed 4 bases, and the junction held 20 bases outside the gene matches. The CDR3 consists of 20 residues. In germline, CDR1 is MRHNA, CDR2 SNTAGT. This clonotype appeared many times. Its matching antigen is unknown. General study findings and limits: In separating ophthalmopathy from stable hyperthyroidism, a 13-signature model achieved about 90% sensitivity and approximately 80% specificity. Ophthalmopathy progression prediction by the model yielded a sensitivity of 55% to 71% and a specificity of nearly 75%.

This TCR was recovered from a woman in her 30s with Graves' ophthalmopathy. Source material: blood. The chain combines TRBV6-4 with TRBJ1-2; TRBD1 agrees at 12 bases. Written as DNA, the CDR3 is TGTGCCAGCAGTCGTCGGTCCCTTACCGGGACAGGGGGCCTTGGCTATGGCTACACCTTC. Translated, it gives CASSRRSLTGTGGLGYGYTF.